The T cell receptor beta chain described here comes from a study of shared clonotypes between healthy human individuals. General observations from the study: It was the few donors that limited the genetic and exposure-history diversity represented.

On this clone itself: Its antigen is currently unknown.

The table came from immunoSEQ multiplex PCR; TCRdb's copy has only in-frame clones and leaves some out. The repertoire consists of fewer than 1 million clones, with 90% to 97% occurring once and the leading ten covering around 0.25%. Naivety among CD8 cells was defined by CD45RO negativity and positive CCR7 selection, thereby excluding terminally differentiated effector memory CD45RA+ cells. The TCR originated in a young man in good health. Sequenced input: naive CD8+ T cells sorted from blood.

In DNA form, the CDR3 reads TGTGCCAGCAGTAAGCCGGGACTAGCGGGGAAAAACATTCAGTACTTC. Translated: CASSKPGLAGKNIQYF. This chain joins TRBV27 and TRBJ2-4; 13 bases fit TRBD2. This CDR3 spans 16 amino acids. Germline CDR1 and CDR2: MNHEY and SMNVEV (reference sequence). Trimming took 5 bases from V and 4 from J; bases not matched to a gene: 5.